Listed below are T cell receptor beta chains from one sample, sequenced in a study of human thymus T cells. Sequencing was performed with immunoSEQ multiplex PCR; in TCRdb, only in-frame clones are kept and a portion is missing. This sample yields roughly 130,000 clones, of which about 94% are seen a single time; roughly 0.024% belongs to the top ten. Sequencing used thymus tissue. The receptor set was obtained from a boy in the first two years of life with a congenital heart defect but otherwise immunologically healthy. The CDR3 runs from the conserved cysteine through the conserved F or W. D genes are given only for firm matches. Only part of the rows carry a size: once, few, many, or a class if the clone is expanded.

cdr3_aa	cdr3_nt	d_call	clone_size	v_call	j_call
CASSQDLEGQNNEQFF	TGTGCCAGCAGCCAAGATCTGGAGGGGCAAAACAATGAGCAGTTCTTC	.	.	TRBV4-2	TRBJ2-1
CASSLRTRYEQYF	TGTGCCAGCAGCCTGAGGACGCGCTACGAGCAGTACTTC	.	few	TRBV7-9	TRBJ2-7
CASSNLKTSPDNEQFF	TGTGCCAGCAGCAATCTTAAAACTTCCCCCGACAATGAGCAGTTCTTC	.	.	TRBV21-1	TRBJ2-1
CASSLHFQTGTGVYEQYF	TGTGCCAGCAGTTTGCACTTCCAAACCGGGACAGGTGTCTACGAGCAGTACTTC	TRBD1	.	TRBV27	TRBJ2-7
CASSDGADFTDTQYF	TGTGCCAGCAGCGACGGGGCGGACTTCACAGATACGCAGTATTTT	.	.	TRBV7-8	TRBJ2-3
CASSFIRDRATEQYF	TGTGCCAGCAGTTTCATCCGGGACCGGGCTACCGAGCAGTACTTC	.	once	TRBV27	TRBJ2-7
CATSRDRGAGGLNYGYTF	TGTGCCACCAGCAGAGATCGGGGTGCAGGGGGGCTTAACTATGGCTACACCTTC	TRBD1	.	TRBV15	TRBJ1-2
CASSPTANTEAFF	TGCGCCAGCAGCCCGACGGCGAACACTGAAGCTTTCTTT	.	.	TRBV5-1	TRBJ1-1
CASSLWGTATSSGNTIYF	TGTGCCAGCAGCTTATGGGGGACCGCTACGTCCTCTGGAAACACCATATATTTT	.	.	TRBV7-9	TRBJ1-3
CASSSYEQYF	TGTGCCAGCAGTTCCTACGAGCAGTACTTC	.	.	TRBV7-3	TRBJ2-7
CASSPGGTEAFF	TGTGCCAGTAGTCCAGGGGGCACTGAAGCTTTCTTT	TRBD1	.	TRBV19	TRBJ1-1
CASSPGGWSQPQHF	TGTGCCAGCAGCCCCGGAGGATGGAGTCAGCCCCAGCATTTT	.	.	TRBV28	TRBJ1-5
CASSYSAGSSGNTIYF	TGTGCCAGCAGTTACTCCGCTGGGAGCTCTGGAAACACCATATATTTT	.	.	TRBV6-5	TRBJ1-3
CASSEVNRSNEQFF	TGTGCCAGCAGTGAGGTAAACAGGAGCAATGAGCAGTTCTTC	.	.	TRBV6-1	TRBJ2-1
CASTHGLAGGPDTQYF	TGTGCCAGCACCCACGGACTAGCGGGGGGCCCAGATACGCAGTATTTT	TRBD2	once	TRBV9	TRBJ2-3
CATSRDGSRAGVTDTQYF	TGTGCCACCAGCAGAGATGGCTCACGGGCGGGTGTCACAGATACGCAGTATTTT	.	.	TRBV15	TRBJ2-3
CASSPPGRTSYEQYF	TGTGCCAGCAGTCCCCCGGGACGTACCTCCTACGAGCAGTACTTC	.	.	TRBV28	TRBJ2-7
CASSPSDPFEQYF	TGTGCCAGTAGTCCCTCGGACCCGTTCGAGCAGTACTTC	.	.	TRBV19	TRBJ2-7
CATSSSDRAYNEQFF	TGTGCCACCAGCAGTTCGGACAGGGCCTACAATGAGCAGTTCTTC	TRBD1	once	TRBV15	TRBJ2-1
CASSLLVRNTEAFF	TGTGCCAGCAGTTTACTCGTCAGGAACACTGAAGCTTTCTTT	.	.	TRBV28	TRBJ1-1
CASSEGTSDSVTDTQYF	TGTGCCAGCAGTGAAGGGACTAGCGATTCCGTCACAGATACGCAGTATTTT	TRBD2	.	TRBV2	TRBJ2-3
CASSLWVNDRDNQPQHF	TGTGCCAGCAGTTTATGGGTTAACGACAGGGACAATCAGCCCCAGCATTTT	TRBD1	.	TRBV27	TRBJ1-5
CASSLGSDVLLHNEQFF	TGTGCCAGCAGCTTGGGCTCTGACGTTCTCTTGCACAATGAGCAGTTCTTC	.	.	TRBV5-4	TRBJ2-1
CASSLTAGGLDTQYF	TGTGCCAGCAGCTTAACAGCGGGGGGTCTAGATACGCAGTATTTT	TRBD2	.	TRBV7-2	TRBJ2-3
CASSPDQDTEAFF	TGCGCCAGCAGCCCCGACCAGGACACTGAAGCTTTCTTT	.	.	TRBV4-3	TRBJ1-1
CASSAESENDREGYTF	TGTGCCAGCAGCGCCGAGAGCGAAAACGACAGAGAAGGCTACACCTTC	.	.	TRBV9	TRBJ1-2
CASSFSDRTYEQYF	TGTGCCAGCAGTTTCTCGGACAGGACCTACGAGCAGTACTTC	TRBD1	.	TRBV28	TRBJ2-7
CASSPEALSGNTIYF	TGTGCCAGCAGTCCAGAGGCCCTCTCTGGAAACACCATATATTTT	.	.	TRBV6-5	TRBJ1-3